These 8 T cell receptor beta chains came from one sample sequenced in a study of shared clonotypes between healthy human individuals. Sequencing used immunoSEQ multiplex PCR; TCRdb keeps in-frame clones, though not all of them. Of more than 850,000 clones listed, approximately 80% are singletons. The sample taken for sequencing was memory CD4+ T cells from PBMCs. Subset reported: CD45RA-negative fraction. These TCRs come from a man between 18 and 35 years old in good health. Some clones in this sample may be carry-over from other donors' samples.

This rearrangement joins TRBV5-1 to TRBJ1-2; 9 bases match TRBD1. CDR1 and CDR2 from the germline V gene are SGHRS and YFSETQ. This CDR3 is 13 amino acids long. Trimming took 2 bases from V and 8 from J; bases not matched to a gene: 4. CDR3 protein: CASSLQGAKGYTF. The DNA for the CDR3 is TGCGCCAGCAGCTTACAGGGGGCTAAGGGCTACACCTTC.

The count of this clone is one. V gene TRBV14 combines with J gene TRBJ1-2, with 8 bases matching TRBD1. Germline CDR1 and CDR2: SGHDN and FVKESK. The CDR3 is made up of 17 amino acids. Trimming at V came to 1 base and at J to 3 bases, leaving 10 bases not matched to a gene. The CDR3: CASSQGPRRGRDYGYTF. The CDR3 bases are TGTGCCAGCAGCCAAGGTCCTCGCAGGGGGCGGGACTATGGCTACACCTTC.

The chain carries TRBV7-9 and TRBJ1-2; the match to TRBD1 covers 11 bases. This CDR3 region has 15 residues. The germline V gene has CDR1 SEHNR and CDR2 FQNEAQ (reference sequence). Trimming at V came to 3 bases and at J to 3 bases, leaving 3 bases not matched to a gene. The CDR3 DNA follows: TGTGCCAGCAGCTTTAAGGGACAGGGGGACTATGGCTACACCTTC. It encodes CASSFKGQGDYGYTF.

On this clone itself: A much larger clone lies one base from this, so it may be a read error. The same CDR3 is also encoded by other DNA sequences in this sample. The V and J genes are TRBV5-4 and TRBJ2-2, with no clear D. Trimming took off 0 bases at V and 2 bases at J, with 8 bases between the two ends. Germline CDR1 SGHNT, CDR2 YYREEE (reference sequence). The CDR3 sequence is 15 residues long. The CDR3 sequence: CASSLAGLNTGELFF. The CDR3 nucleotides are TGTGCCAGCAGCTTGGCTGGCCTCAACACCGGGGAGCTGTTTTTT. The whole variable domain, remainder taken from reference TRBV5-4 and TRBJ2-2, is ETGVTQSPTHLIKTRGQQVTLRCSSQSGHNTVSWYQQALGQGPQFIFQYYREEENGRGNFPPRFSGLQFPNYSSELNVNALELDDSALYLCASSLAGLNTGELFFGEGSRLTVL.

The chain joins TRBV5-6 to TRBJ1-1, with a possible D match to TRBD1 (6 bases). Trimming took off 3 bases at V and 0 bases at J, with 15 bases between the two ends. This CDR3 spans 16 amino acids. Germline V lookup: CDR1 SGHDT, CDR2 YYEEEE. The CDR3 region is CASSSRGGRLNTEAFF. The DNA for the CDR3 is TGTGCCAGCAGCTCCCGAGGGGGGCGGCTGAACACTGAAGCTTTCTTT.

The chain recombines TRBV6-5 with TRBJ1-1, with a possible D match to TRBD1 (5 bases). Germline assignment: CDR1 MNHEY and CDR2 SVGAGI. Trimming removed 0 bases from V and 8 bases from J, with 13 bases in between. The CDR3 spans 14 residues. The CDR3 DNA follows: TGTGCCAGCAGTTACTCGTTCGGCAGGGCCGAAGCTTTCTTT. Translating gives CASSYSFGRAEAFF.

The chain joins TRBV19 to TRBJ2-6; TRBD1 matches at 7 bases. Germline loops: CDR1 LNHDA, CDR2 SQIVND (reference sequence). V was clipped by 4 bases and J by 2 bases; unmatched bases: 2. This CDR3 is built from 15 residues. CDR3 sequence: CASSRGQPGANVLTF. CDR3 in DNA: TGTGCCAGTAGTAGGGGACAGCCTGGGGCCAACGTCCTGACTTTC.

This clone was seen a few times. The chain links TRBV5-1 to TRBJ1-1, with TRBD1 matching over 7 bases. The V gene end was trimmed by 0 bases and the J gene end by 0 bases; junction bases not matched to a gene: 5. Germline values: CDR1 SGHRS, CDR2 YFSETQ. The CDR3 covers 16 residues. The chain's CDR3 is CASSLGSGGMNTEAFF. The CDR3 coding sequence is TGCGCCAGCAGCTTGGGGTCAGGGGGTATGAACACTGAAGCTTTCTTT.